These T cell receptor beta chains were read from a single sample in a study of cytomegalovirus exposure and HLA in healthy donors. Libraries were prepared by immunoSEQ multiplex PCR; TCRdb keeps only in-frame clonotypes and omits some of them. Found here are 130,000 to 150,000 clones, 80% to 90% of them singletons; the top ten hold 2.9%. The specimen sequenced was PBMCs. Source of these receptors: a man younger than 35 in good health and CMV-seronegative. The CDR3 runs from the conserved cysteine through the conserved F or W. A D gene is named only where the DNA matches it firmly. A row's size may be missing; if present it is once, few, many or a size class.

TRBD1	TRBV2	TRBJ1-4	.	CASSGMTGTGGGRATNEKLFF	TGTGCCAGCAGTGGAATGACCGGGACAGGGGGCGGAAGGGCAACTAATGAAAAACTGTTTTTT
TRBD2	TRBV27	TRBJ2-5	once	CASRPGTSAKETQYF	TGTGCCAGCAGGCCCGGGACTAGCGCAAAAGAGACCCAGTACTTC
.	TRBV10-3	TRBJ2-7	few	CAITGTGRYEQYF	TGTGCCATCACCGGAACAGGGAGATACGAGCAGTACTTC
TRBD1	TRBV7-9	TRBJ1-2	.	CASSIGTGSDYGYTF	TGTGCCAGCAGCATCGGGACAGGGTCGGACTATGGCTACACCTTC
TRBD2	TRBV11-2	TRBJ2-2	.	CASSLVGGRAPGELFF	TGTGCCAGCAGCTTAGTAGGCGGGAGGGCTCCCGGGGAGCTGTTTTTT
TRBD1	TRBV28	TRBJ1-1	.	CASNPPYTGDAEAFF	TGTGCCAGCAATCCCCCCTATACAGGGGACGCTGAAGCTTTCTTT
.	TRBV11-3	TRBJ2-2	.	CASSLDSGLNTGELFF	TGTGCCAGCAGCTTAGATTCCGGGTTGAACACCGGGGAGCTGTTTTTT
.	TRBV6-5	TRBJ2-1	.	CASSDLGGAKDEQFF	TGTGCCAGCAGCGACCTGGGGGGGGCCAAGGATGAGCAGTTCTTC
.	TRBV18	TRBJ2-7	.	CASSADRFEQYF	TGTGCCAGCTCAGCGGACAGATTCGAGCAGTACTTC
TRBD2	TRBV5-1	TRBJ2-7	.	CASSFGRAGAGEQYF	TGCGCCAGCAGCTTTGGGAGAGCGGGAGCGGGAGAGCAGTACTTC
.	TRBV4-3	TRBJ1-4	.	CASSQATGGGGNEKLFF	TGCGCCAGCAGCCAAGCAACGGGGGGCGGAGGGAATGAAAAACTGTTTTTT
.	TRBV6-1	TRBJ1-3	.	CASSDWFSSGNTIYF	TGTGCCAGCAGTGATTGGTTTAGCTCTGGAAACACCATATATTTT
TRBD1	TRBV9	TRBJ1-5	.	CASSTTGGSNQPQHF	TGTGCCAGCAGCACAACAGGGGGTAGCAATCAGCCCCAGCATTTT
.	TRBV7-9	TRBJ2-7	.	CASSLVEGPYEQYF	TGTGCCAGCAGCTTAGTCGAGGGCCCCTACGAGCAGTACTTC
TRBD2	TRBV7-2	TRBJ2-3	.	CASSFGLAGGLRTDTQYF	TGTGCCAGCAGCTTCGGGCTAGCGGGGGGGCTGAGGACAGATACGCAGTATTTT
.	TRBV7-8	TRBJ2-7	.	CASSLSGGNYEQYF	TGTGCCAGCAGCTTAAGCGGAGGAAACTACGAGCAGTACTTC
.	TRBV27	TRBJ2-3	.	CASIPTGDSPTGDTQYF	TGTGCCAGCATCCCGACCGGCGACAGCCCTACGGGAGATACGCAGTATTTT
TRBD1	TRBV6-1	TRBJ2-7	few	CASKSGTGIYEQYF	TGTGCCAGCAAATCCGGGACAGGGATCTACGAGCAGTACTTC
TRBD1	TRBV27	TRBJ1-2	.	CASRLEGQGAPNNGYTF	TGTGCCAGCAGGTTAGAGGGACAGGGGGCGCCGAACAATGGCTACACCTTC
TRBD2	TRBV4-1	TRBJ2-5	.	CASSQEGPGTSQETQYF	TGCGCCAGCAGCCAAGAAGGGCCCGGGACTAGCCAAGAGACCCAGTACTTC
.	TRBV27	TRBJ1-1	.	CASSLTGIPPNTEAFF	TGTGCCAGCAGTTTAACGGGGATCCCACCGAACACTGAAGCTTTCTTT
.	TRBV9	TRBJ2-3	.	CASRGLGTDTQYF	TGTGCCAGCCGGGGTCTGGGGACAGATACGCAGTATTTT
TRBD2	TRBV2	TRBJ2-7	once	CASSGASGGYEQYF	TGTGCCAGCAGTGGGGCTAGCGGGGGCTACGAGCAGTACTTC
.	TRBV19	TRBJ2-3	.	CASKSLGLSRQGGSDTQYF	TGTGCCAGTAAGTCTCTCGGACTCTCCAGGCAAGGTGGCTCAGATACGCAGTATTTT
.	TRBV27	TRBJ2-1	.	CASRGRDNEQFF	TGTGCCAGCAGGGGCCGAGACAATGAGCAGTTCTTC
TRBD1	TRBV5-4	TRBJ1-5	once	CASSEDRDQPQHF	TGTGCCAGCAGTGAAGACAGGGATCAGCCCCAGCATTTT
.	TRBV28	TRBJ2-1	few	CASFSWTVKMQEQFF	TGTGCCAGCTTCTCCTGGACAGTAAAAATGCAAGAGCAGTTCTTC
TRBD2	TRBV4-1	TRBJ2-1	.	CASSQEGLAGRNEQFF	TGCGCCAGCAGCCAAGAGGGTCTAGCGGGACGCAATGAGCAGTTCTTC
.	TRBV6-1	TRBJ2-7	few	CASTEVGGTGYEQYF	TGTGCCAGCACTGAAGTGGGGGGTACGGGCTACGAGCAGTACTTC
.	TRBV7-8	TRBJ2-1	many	CASSYRRPGDNEQFF	TGTGCCAGCAGCTATCGCAGACCGGGGGACAATGAGCAGTTCTTC
.	TRBV2	TRBJ2-5	.	CASSEAIWASTGETQYF	TGTGCCAGCAGTGAAGCGATCTGGGCTTCAACGGGGGAGACCCAGTACTTC